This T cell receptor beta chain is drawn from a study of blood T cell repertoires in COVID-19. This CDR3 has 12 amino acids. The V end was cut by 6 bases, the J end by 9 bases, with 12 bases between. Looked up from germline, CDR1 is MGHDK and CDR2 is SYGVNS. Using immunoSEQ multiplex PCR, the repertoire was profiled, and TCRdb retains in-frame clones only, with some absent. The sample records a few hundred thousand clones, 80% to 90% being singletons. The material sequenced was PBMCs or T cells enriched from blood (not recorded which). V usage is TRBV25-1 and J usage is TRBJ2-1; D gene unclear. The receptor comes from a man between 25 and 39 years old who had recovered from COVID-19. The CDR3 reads CASSMISVEQFF. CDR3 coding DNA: TGTGCCAGCAGCATGATTTCGGTTGAGCAGTTCTTC.